The TCR beta chain described here comes from a study of cytomegalovirus exposure and HLA in healthy donors. Study-level information: Clustering assigned 81% of the approximately 430 genotyped donors to the Caucasian-associated ancestry cluster. Study-wide findings and caveats: The later analysis indicated that the majority of CMV-associated TCR beta chains appeared HLA-restricted. More clonal expansion characterized HLA-associated TCR beta chains than equally common others in a later analysis.

For this clone: Antigen unknown.

PCR amplification relied on 60 Vbeta primers (plus 13 Jbeta primers). Produced via immunoSEQ multiplex PCR; TCRdb's table is partial and in-frame only. The repertoire holds 150,000 to 250,000 clones, with around three quarters as singletons. The CDR3 runs to 14 residues. After removal of 5 bases from V and 8 bases from J, the junction contained 10 bases not matched to a gene. Germline CDR1 SEHNR, CDR2 FQNEAQ (reference sequence). Sample: PBMCs. The chain carries TRBV7-9 and TRBJ1-2; 8 positions agree with TRBD1. This TCR was sampled from a woman aged 30 to 39 in good health and CMV-seropositive. As DNA, the CDR3 is TGTGCCAGCAGCCCAGGCCTACAGGGGGAAGGCTACACCTTC. This codes for CASSPGLQGEGYTF.